Only a few counts were recorded for the clone carrying this TCR beta chain. Its antigen is still unknown. This record belongs to a study of cytomegalovirus exposure and HLA in healthy donors. The PCR was carried out with 60 Vbeta primers and 13 Jbeta primers. Using immunoSEQ multiplex PCR, the repertoire was profiled, and TCRdb retains in-frame clones only, with some absent. The data contain roughly 77,000 clones, about two thirds of them singletons. Germline V CDR1 and CDR2: LNHDA, SQIVND (reference sequence). This CDR3 is 15 amino acids long. The V end lost 1 base, the J end lost 3 bases, and 12 bases lay between the germline ends. Regarding the study as a whole: A cluster of highly shared sequence variants was likely a sequencing artifact. TCR beta V- and J-gene trimming, according to a later analysis, was linked to a missense DCLRE1C variant.

This rearrangement joins TRBV19 to TRBJ1-1; D may be TRBD1 (5 bases). Sequenced sample: PBMCs. The TCR was taken from a woman aged 40 to 50 in good health and CMV-seropositive. The CDR3 protein is CASSIVNRPYTEAFF. DNA of the CDR3: TGTGCCAGTAGTATAGTAAACAGGCCGTACACTGAAGCTTTCTTT.